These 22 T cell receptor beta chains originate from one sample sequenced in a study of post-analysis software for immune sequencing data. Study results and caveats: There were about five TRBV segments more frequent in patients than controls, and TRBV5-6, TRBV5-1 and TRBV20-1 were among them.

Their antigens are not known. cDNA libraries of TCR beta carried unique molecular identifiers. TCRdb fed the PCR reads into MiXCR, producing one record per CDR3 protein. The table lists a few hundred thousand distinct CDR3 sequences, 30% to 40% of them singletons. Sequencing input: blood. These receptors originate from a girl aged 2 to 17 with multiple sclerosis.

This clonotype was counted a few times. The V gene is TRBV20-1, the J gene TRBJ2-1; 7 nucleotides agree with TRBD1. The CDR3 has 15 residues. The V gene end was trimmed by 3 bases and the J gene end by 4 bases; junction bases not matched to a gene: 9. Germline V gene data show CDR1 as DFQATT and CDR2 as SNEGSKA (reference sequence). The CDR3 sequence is CSASPGQVSYNEQFF. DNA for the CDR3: TGCAGTGCTAGCCCCGGACAGGTTTCTTACAATGAGCAGTTCTTC.

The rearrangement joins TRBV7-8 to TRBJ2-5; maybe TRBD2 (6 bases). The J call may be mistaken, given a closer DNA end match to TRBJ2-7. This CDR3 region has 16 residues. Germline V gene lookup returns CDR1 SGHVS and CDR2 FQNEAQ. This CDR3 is CASSLGSTSLTYEQYF. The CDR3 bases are TGTGCCAGCAGCTTGGGTTCGACTAGTCTCACCTACGAGCAGTACTTC.

The CDR3 region is CSATPGLATSLDIQYF. The CDR3 DNA reads TGCAGTGCTACCCCCGGACTAGCAACCTCCTTGGACATTCAGTACTTC. The genes are TRBV20-1 and TRBJ2-4; 8 positions agree with TRBD2. This CDR3 is built from 16 residues. Germline CDR1 DFQATT, CDR2 SNEGSKA (reference sequence). The V and J ends lost 4 bases and 8 bases, in that order; junction bases with no gene match: 16.

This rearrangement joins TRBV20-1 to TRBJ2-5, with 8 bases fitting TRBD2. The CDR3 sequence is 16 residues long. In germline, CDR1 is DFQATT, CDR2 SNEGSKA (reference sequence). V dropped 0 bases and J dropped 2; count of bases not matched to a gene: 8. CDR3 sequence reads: CSARDISGDLQETQYF. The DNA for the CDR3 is TGCAGTGCTAGAGATATTAGCGGGGACCTACAAGAGACCCAGTACTTC.

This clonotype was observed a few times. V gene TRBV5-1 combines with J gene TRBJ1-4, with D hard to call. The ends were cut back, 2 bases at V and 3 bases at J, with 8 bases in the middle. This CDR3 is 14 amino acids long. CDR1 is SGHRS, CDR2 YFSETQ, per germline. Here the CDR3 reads CASSFYSANEKLFF. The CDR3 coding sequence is TGCGCCAGCAGCTTCTACAGCGCTAATGAAAAACTGTTTTTT.

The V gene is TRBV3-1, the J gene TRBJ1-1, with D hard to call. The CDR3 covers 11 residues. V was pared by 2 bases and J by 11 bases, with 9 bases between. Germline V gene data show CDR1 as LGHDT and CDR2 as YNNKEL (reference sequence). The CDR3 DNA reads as TGTGCCAGCAGCCAACGCGCAGAGGCTTTCTTT. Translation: CASSQRAEAFF.

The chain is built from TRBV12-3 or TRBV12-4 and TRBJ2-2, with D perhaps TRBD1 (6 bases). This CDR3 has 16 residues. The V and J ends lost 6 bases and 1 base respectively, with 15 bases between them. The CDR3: CASRGGPGQNTGELFF. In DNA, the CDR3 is TGTGCCAGCAGGGGTGGACCGGGACAGAACACCGGGGAGCTGTTTTTT.

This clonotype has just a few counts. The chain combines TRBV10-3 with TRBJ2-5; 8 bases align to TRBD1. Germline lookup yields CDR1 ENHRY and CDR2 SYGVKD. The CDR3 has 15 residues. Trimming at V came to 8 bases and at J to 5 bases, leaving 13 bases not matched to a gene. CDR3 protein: CAISKGQGAGETQYF. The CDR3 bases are TGTGCCATCTCTAAAGGGCAGGGGGCAGGGGAGACCCAGTACTTC.

The CDR3 region is CSARPRGGVFGANVLTF. The CDR3 bases are TGCAGTGCGAGGCCCCGGGGGGGCGTCTTTGGGGCCAACGTCCTGACTTTC. This chain connects TRBV20-1 to TRBJ2-6; TRBD2 aligns across 8 bases. The CDR3 runs to 17 residues. J gave up 3 bases and V 6 bases, and 13 bases lay outside the gene matches. Germline assignment: CDR1 DFQATT and CDR2 SNEGSKA (reference sequence).

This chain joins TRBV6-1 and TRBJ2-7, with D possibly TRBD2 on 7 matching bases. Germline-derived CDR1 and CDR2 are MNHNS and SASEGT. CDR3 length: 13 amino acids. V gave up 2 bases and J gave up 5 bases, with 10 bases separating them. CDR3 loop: CASSEWGGDEQYF. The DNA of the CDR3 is TGTGCCAGCAGTGAATGGGGGGGCGACGAGCAGTACTTC.

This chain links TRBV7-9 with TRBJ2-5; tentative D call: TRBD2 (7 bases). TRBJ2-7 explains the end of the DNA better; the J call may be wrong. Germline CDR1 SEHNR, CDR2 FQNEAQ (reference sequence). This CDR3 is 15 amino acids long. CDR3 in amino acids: CASSLARGAHHEQYF. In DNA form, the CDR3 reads TGTGCCAGCAGCTTAGCCCGGGGGGCTCACCACGAGCAGTACTTC.

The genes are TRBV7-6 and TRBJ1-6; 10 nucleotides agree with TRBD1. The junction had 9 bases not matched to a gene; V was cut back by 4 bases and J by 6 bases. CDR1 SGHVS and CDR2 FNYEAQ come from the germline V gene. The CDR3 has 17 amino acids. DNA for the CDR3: TGTGCCAGCAGCTCTCCCGGGACAGGGGCGGTTAATTCACCCCTCCACTTT. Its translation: CASSSPGTGAVNSPLHF.

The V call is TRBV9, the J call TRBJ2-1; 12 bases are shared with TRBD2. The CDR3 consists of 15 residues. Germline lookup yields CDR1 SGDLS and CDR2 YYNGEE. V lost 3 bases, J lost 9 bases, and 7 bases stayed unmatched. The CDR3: CASSGASGGDGEQFF. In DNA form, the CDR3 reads TGTGCCAGCAGCGGGGCTAGCGGGGGGGACGGTGAGCAGTTCTTC.

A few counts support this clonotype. CDR3 loop: CSAKDREKLFF. CDR3 bases: TGCAGTGCCAAAGACAGGGAAAAACTGTTTTTT. V is TRBV20-1 and J is TRBJ1-4; D possibly corresponds to TRBD1 (6 bases). Germline CDR1 reads DFQATT; CDR2 reads SNEGSKA (reference sequence). V lost 6 bases and J lost 8, with 10 bases in between. The CDR3 has 11 amino acids.

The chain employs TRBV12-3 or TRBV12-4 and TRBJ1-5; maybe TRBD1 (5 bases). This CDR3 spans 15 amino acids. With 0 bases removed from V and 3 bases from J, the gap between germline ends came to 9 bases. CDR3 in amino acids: CASSLATGANQPQHF. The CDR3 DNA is TGTGCCAGCAGTTTAGCAACAGGCGCCAATCAGCCCCAGCATTTT.

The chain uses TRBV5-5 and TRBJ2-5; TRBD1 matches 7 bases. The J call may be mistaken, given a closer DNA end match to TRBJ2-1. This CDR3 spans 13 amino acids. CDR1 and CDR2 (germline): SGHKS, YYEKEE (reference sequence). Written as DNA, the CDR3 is TGTGCCAGCAGCGCACAGGGGTGGGAGACCCAGTTCTTC. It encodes CASSAQGWETQFF.

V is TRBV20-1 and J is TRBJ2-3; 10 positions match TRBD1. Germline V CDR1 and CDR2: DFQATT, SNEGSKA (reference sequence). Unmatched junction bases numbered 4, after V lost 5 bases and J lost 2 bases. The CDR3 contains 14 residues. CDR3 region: CSARQGAPTDTQYF. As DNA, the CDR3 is TGCAGTGCTCGACAGGGGGCCCCCACAGATACGCAGTATTTT.

CDR3 sequence (DNA): TGTGCCAGCAGTTCCTTTAGGGGCTACTACAATGAGCAGTTCTTC. Its translation: CASSSFRGYYNEQFF. J is TRBJ2-1 and V is TRBV27; D perhaps matches TRBD1 (5 bases). V gave up 4 bases and J gave up 3 bases, with 13 bases separating them. The CDR3 is made up of 15 amino acids. In germline, CDR1 is MNHEY, CDR2 SMNVEV (reference sequence).

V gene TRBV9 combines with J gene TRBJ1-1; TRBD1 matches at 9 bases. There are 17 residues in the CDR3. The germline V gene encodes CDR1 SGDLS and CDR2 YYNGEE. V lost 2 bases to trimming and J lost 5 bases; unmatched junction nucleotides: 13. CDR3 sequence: CASSVPLTGTGRTEAFF. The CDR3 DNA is TGTGCCAGCAGCGTCCCCCTCACGGGGACAGGGCGGACTGAAGCTTTCTTT.

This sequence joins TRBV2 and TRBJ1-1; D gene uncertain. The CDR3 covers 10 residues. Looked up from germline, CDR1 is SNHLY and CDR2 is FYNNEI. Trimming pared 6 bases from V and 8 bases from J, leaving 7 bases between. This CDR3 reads CASRVSEAFF. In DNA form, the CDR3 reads TGTGCCAGCAGGGTCTCCGAAGCTTTCTTT.

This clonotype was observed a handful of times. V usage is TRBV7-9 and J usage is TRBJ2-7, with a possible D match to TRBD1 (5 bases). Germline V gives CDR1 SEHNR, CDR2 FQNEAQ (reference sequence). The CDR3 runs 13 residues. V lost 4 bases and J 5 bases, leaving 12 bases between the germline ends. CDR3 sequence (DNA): TGTGCCAGCAGCTCCCGCCCAGGGAACGAGCAGTACTTC. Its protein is CASSSRPGNEQYF.

The chain's CDR3 is CASCDRPASYEQYF. The DNA of the CDR3 is TGCGCCAGCTGCGACAGACCTGCCTCCTACGAGCAGTACTTC. The chain employs TRBV5-1 and TRBJ2-7; perhaps TRBD1 as D (5 bases). Germline assignment: CDR1 SGHRS and CDR2 YFSETQ. V lost 7 bases and J lost 0, with 14 bases in between. The CDR3 has 14 residues.